This is a list of T cell receptor beta chains from one sample in a study of early T cells in non-severe SARS-CoV-2 infection. TCRdb re-analysed the 5' RACE reads in MiXCR, keeping a single row per CDR3 protein. The table includes about 50,000 distinct CDR3 sequences, more than 5.5% detected once. This specimen was whole blood, taken at baseline. Source of these receptors: an adult who was a healthcare worker with PCR-confirmed SARS-CoV-2 infection or an uninfected control (not recorded which). Both conserved end residues are trimmed from each CDR3. Each record gives: J gene, V gene, CDR3 protein.

TRBJ2-4	TRBV13	ASSSGLAGENIQY
TRBJ2-7	TRBV7-9	ASSPVGSYEQY
TRBJ1-1	TRBV6-1	ASSDWGAGTEAF
TRBJ2-7	TRBV12-3/TRBV12-4	ASSRTGFHEQY
TRBJ2-7	TRBV4-3	ASSQVSTRGSYEQY
TRBJ2-7	TRBV10-2	ASSVQAQYEQY
TRBJ2-7	TRBV12-3/TRBV12-4	ASSLVVGQGTYEQY
TRBJ1-2	TRBV29-1	SVGQGDHGYT
TRBJ2-3	TRBV9	ASSVLADTQY
TRBJ2-3	TRBV4-3	ASSQDRASSQY
TRBJ2-7	TRBV29-1	SADRESGEQY
TRBJ1-6	TRBV19	ASSTAQGIHSPLH
TRBJ2-7	TRBV4-3	ASSPARAGVGGEQY
TRBJ2-1	TRBV7-2	ASSAGMGDLNGQF
TRBJ1-1	TRBV10-3	ATRQGQNTEAF
TRBJ2-3	TRBV29-1	SVHVGDTQY
TRBJ1-4	TRBV7-9	ASSLLPQFRDRGNEKLF
TRBJ1-1	TRBV7-9	ASSSPLGGADRAF
TRBJ1-5	TRBV12-3/TRBV12-4	ASSLAGQHQPQH
TRBJ2-1	TRBV5-4	ASSLLAFSYNEQF
TRBJ2-7	TRBV11-2	ASSLERGSYEQY
TRBJ2-7	TRBV29-1	SMRTDLEQY
TRBJ2-5	TRBV2	ASSGTTQETQY
TRBJ2-2	TRBV12-3/TRBV12-4	ATRRSGGDPGELF
TRBJ2-1	TRBV6-1	ASSAVSGAYNEQF
TRBJ1-3	TRBV18	ASSSGGGEGVSGNTIY
TRBJ2-7	TRBV18	ASSLAGPGVVNEQY
TRBJ2-5	TRBV3-1	ASSQEPETQY
TRBJ1-1	TRBV5-4	ASSQDRGHATEAF
TRBJ1-3	TRBV2	ASSPGQGSGNTIY
TRBJ2-3	TRBV9	ASSVLVAATDTQY
TRBJ2-5	TRBV4-1	ASAKGDARGPQETQY
TRBJ2-3	TRBV7-9	ASSLGDFPSTDTQY
TRBJ2-2	TRBV11-3	ASSGGLAWGRAGELF
TRBJ2-3	TRBV3-1	ASSQRPFGGGDTQY
TRBJ2-1	TRBV7-6	ASSTDRGNYNEQF
TRBJ2-2	TRBV20-1	SASAGTGDTGELF
TRBJ2-1	TRBV12-3/TRBV12-4	ASSQNPRASGGYNEQF
TRBJ2-2	TRBV6-2/TRBV6-3	ASSRTGGITGELF
TRBJ1-6	TRBV12-3/TRBV12-4	ASSFGIGSPLH
TRBJ2-4	TRBV5-1	ATPGITKNIQY
TRBJ2-1	TRBV5-1	ASSQGTAYNEQF
TRBJ2-7	TRBV7-2	ASSPRRDRLYEQY
TRBJ1-5	TRBV24-1	ATSDSGGDQPQH
TRBJ2-1	TRBV10-3	AIRPSPTVDEQF
TRBJ1-3	TRBV2	ASRGQISGNTIY
TRBJ2-7	TRBV18	ASSPQGVPYEQY
TRBJ2-7	TRBV4-1	ASSQDWQGTYEQY
TRBJ2-7	TRBV7-2	ASSSPSGGQTYEQY